These 5 T cell receptor beta chains came from one sample sequenced in a study of beta chain features in type 1 diabetes. These receptors are not linked to any known antigen. General study points: People with Type 1 diabetes carried modestly yet significantly shorter TCRB CDR3s in all four CD4+ subsets.

Isolated RNA was reverse transcribed in full, so expressed TCRB transcripts were sequenced. Measured with immunoSEQ multiplex PCR; TCRdb has only the in-frame clones, and not every one. The table shows hundreds of thousands of clones, with over 12% occurring only once. Input material: naive CD4+ T cells from blood. These receptors were collected from a man between 18 and 35 years old with type 1 diabetes.

This chain uses TRBV7-9 with TRBJ1-4, with 11 bases lining up with TRBD1. The CDR3 sequence is 16 residues long. Germline-derived CDR1 and CDR2 are SEHNR and FQNEAQ (reference sequence). The trim removed 5 bases at V and 7 bases at J, leaving 9 bases unmatched. This chain's CDR3 is CASSPGTGGFGEKLFF. In DNA, the CDR3 is TGTGCCAGCAGCCCCGGGACAGGGGGGTTCGGTGAAAAACTGTTTTTT.

This clone occurred a few times. The CDR3 region has the DNA TGTGCCAGCAGCGTTTTTCAGGGCCCACAAGCTTTCTTT. Its protein product is CASSVFQGPQAFF. The V and J genes are TRBV5-4 and TRBJ1-1; TRBD1 is a possible D gene (5 bases). V was trimmed by 4 bases and J by 9 bases, leaving 16 bases between them. Germline V gene sequence: CDR1 SGHNT, CDR2 YYREEE (reference sequence). The CDR3 totals 13 residues.

CDR3 nucleotide sequence: TGTGCCTCACTTGACAGGGGCTCTAACTATGGCTACACCTTC. Translation: CASLDRGSNYGYTF. The chain is built from TRBV5-6 and TRBJ1-2; 8 bases fit TRBD1. The length of the CDR3 is 14 residues. Losses at the gene ends were 10 bases for V and 0 bases for J; bases not matched to a gene: 8. Germline V gene lookup returns CDR1 SGHDT and CDR2 YYEEEE.

This clone came up a few times. The rearrangement joins TRBV10-3 to TRBJ2-7; possible D gene TRBD2, 6 bases. Trimming shortened V by 2 bases and J by 6 bases, and 20 bases separated the two germline ends. Germline values: CDR1 ENHRY, CDR2 SYGVKD. CDR3 size: 16 residues. The CDR3 sequence: CAISELASRELGEQYF. Here the CDR3 DNA reads TGTGCCATCAGTGAGCTAGCGTCTCGCGAATTGGGCGAGCAGTACTTC.

The V and J genes are TRBV19 and TRBJ1-2, with a tentative D call TRBD1 (6 bases). The germline V gene encodes CDR1 LNHDA and CDR2 SQIVND (reference sequence). The ends were cut back, 4 bases at V and 8 bases at J, with 20 bases in the middle. The CDR3 extends over 15 amino acids. CDR3 amino acids: CASSTTGRWGHGYTF. Here the CDR3 DNA reads TGTGCCAGTAGTACCACAGGGAGATGGGGACACGGCTACACCTTC.